These 18 T cell receptor beta chains came from one sample sequenced in a study of identical twins. TCRdb called the 5' RACE reads again in MiXCR, with one record for every CDR3 protein. The sample consists of some 660,000 distinct CDR3 sequences, about 9.4% of them appearing once. These data also formed part of another study, on yellow fever vaccine responses in identical twins.

The source material was PBMCs. Every receptor here comes from a woman aged 18-29 years in good health.

The chain is built from TRBV20-1 and TRBJ2-7; 9 bases fit TRBD1. Germline assignment: CDR1 DFQATT and CDR2 SNEGSKA (reference sequence). V lost 5 bases to trimming and J lost 6 bases; unmatched junction nucleotides: 11. The CDR3 is 14 amino acids. The CDR3 protein is CSAANLQGAGEQYF. Written as DNA, the CDR3 is TGCAGTGCTGCAAACTTACAGGGGGCCGGCGAGCAGTACTTC.

J is TRBJ2-7 and V is TRBV28, with D perhaps matching TRBD1 or TRBD2 (6 bases each). This CDR3 spans 14 amino acids. V gave up 7 bases and J gave up 4 bases, with 17 bases separating them. Germline assignment: CDR1 MDHEN and CDR2 SYDVKM. Here the CDR3 DNA reads TGTGCCAGCATGGGGGGAACAGGGTGGTACGAGCAGTACTTC. Amino acid sequence: CASMGGTGWYEQYF.

J is TRBJ1-2 and V is TRBV7-9, with D perhaps matching TRBD1 (6 bases). Trimming removed 1 base from V and 3 bases from J, with 15 bases in between. Germline V gene sequence: CDR1 SEHNR, CDR2 FQNEAQ (reference sequence). The CDR3 covers 16 residues. This chain's CDR3 is CASSLVRMDSYYGYTF. The CDR3 nucleotides read TGTGCCAGCAGCTTAGTAAGAATGGACAGCTACTATGGCTACACCTTC.

This clonotype was picked up many times. This sequence joins TRBV4-1 and TRBJ2-1; TRBD1 matches 9 bases. V shed 4 bases, J shed 2 bases, and the junction held 3 bases outside the gene matches. CDR1 is MGHRA, CDR2 YSYEKL, per germline. The CDR3 has 15 amino acids. This CDR3 is CASSPGQGTYNEQFF. The CDR3 bases are TGCGCCAGCAGCCCCGGACAGGGGACCTACAATGAGCAGTTCTTC.

CDR3 amino acids: CASSSGLVGLVQFF. CDR3 coding DNA: TGCGCCAGCAGCTCGGGACTAGTGGGGTTGGTGCAGTTCTTC. The chain couples TRBV5-1 to TRBJ2-1; 8 nucleotides agree with TRBD2. The V gene end was trimmed by 3 bases and the J gene end by 12 bases; junction bases not matched to a gene: 11. The germline gives CDR1 SGHRS, CDR2 YFSETQ. The CDR3 has 14 amino acids.

This clonotype was detected only a few times. J is TRBJ1-2 and V is TRBV20-1; perhaps TRBD1 as D (5 bases). V lost 3 bases and J 2 bases, leaving 19 bases between the germline ends. In germline, CDR1 is DFQATT, CDR2 SNEGSKA (reference sequence). This CDR3 is built from 16 residues. The CDR3 region has the DNA TGCAGTGCTAGTGGTCAGGGACTGAATCTAAACTATGGCTACACCTTC. This translates into CSASGQGLNLNYGYTF.

The V call is TRBV4-1, the J call TRBJ2-2; TRBD2 matches 9 bases. Germline V gene data show CDR1 as MGHRA and CDR2 as YSYEKL. The trim removed 4 bases at V and 0 bases at J, leaving 3 bases unmatched. The CDR3 covers 16 residues. CDR3 sequence: CASSPAGGPNTGELFF. The CDR3 coding sequence is TGCGCCAGCAGCCCGGCGGGAGGGCCGAACACCGGGGAGCTGTTTTTT.

This rearrangement joins TRBV4-2 to TRBJ2-5, with D maybe TRBD1 (5 bases). Per germline, CDR1 LGHNA and CDR2 YNFKEQ. The germline V and J ends were trimmed by 0 bases and 4 bases, with 15 bases remaining between them. The CDR3 is 16 residues long. This CDR3 reads CASSQDTGGRAETQYF. CDR3 nucleotides: TGTGCCAGCAGCCAAGACACGGGTGGCAGGGCAGAGACCCAGTACTTC.

The V call is TRBV6-6, the J call TRBJ2-3, with TRBD1 as a possible D gene (6 bases). This CDR3 has 13 residues. Trimming removed 4 bases at V and 6 bases at J, with 11 bases between. The germline V gene encodes CDR1 MNHNY and CDR2 SVGAGI (reference sequence). CDR3 nucleotide sequence: TGTGCCAGCAGTTCTCACAGGGCGGATACGCAGTATTTT. Protein sequence: CASSSHRADTQYF.

This clonotype was found a few times. The gene calls are TRBV7-2 and TRBJ2-7; 9 bases are a match to TRBD2. Looked up from germline, CDR1 is SGHTA and CDR2 is FQGNSA. The CDR3 is made up of 13 amino acids. Here the CDR3 reads CSSGRRSSYEQYF. For the CDR3, the DNA is TGTTCAAGCGGGAGGAGAAGCTCCTACGAGCAGTACTTC.

This clonotype was counted at least ten times. The chain employs TRBV12-3 or TRBV12-4 and TRBJ1-6; weak D call: TRBD1 (6 bases). V dropped 6 bases and J dropped 7 bases, with 13 bases sitting between them. The CDR3 extends over 14 amino acids. The CDR3 bases are TGTGCCAGCAGCCCTGACAGGCTCAATTCACCCCTCCACTTT. This translates into CASSPDRLNSPLHF.

The chain links TRBV28 to TRBJ2-5; D assignment may be TRBD1 or TRBD2 (5 bases each). Trimming stripped 6 bases from V and 4 bases from J, with 21 bases between. CDR3 size: 16 residues. Germline V gene lookup returns CDR1 MDHEN and CDR2 SYDVKM. The CDR3 DNA sequence: TGTGCCAGCAGCAGCCCCGGGACCTTGGGCGGAGAGACCCAGTACTTC. It yields the protein CASSSPGTLGGETQYF.

This clonotype was seen ten or more times. The chain joins TRBV29-1 to TRBJ2-5; D unclear. V lost 7 bases to trimming and J lost 2 bases, with 14 bases between them. Germline lookup yields CDR1 SQVTM and CDR2 ANQGSEA. The CDR3 totals 13 residues. CDR3: CSASTGTQETQYF. The DNA for the CDR3 is TGCAGCGCCTCGACTGGCACTCAAGAGACCCAGTACTTC.

This clonotype turned up a few times. The V call is TRBV29-1, the J call TRBJ2-2; D unclear. The V gene lost 4 bases and the J gene lost 1 base, with 13 bases spanning the gap. The CDR3 length is 15 residues. Germline-derived CDR1 and CDR2 are SQVTM and ANQGSEA. DNA of the CDR3: TGCAGCGTTGTTGACTCTGCCTGGAACACCGGGGAGCTGTTTTTT. This sequence encodes CSVVDSAWNTGELFF.

The CDR3 is CASSHSDGIYGYTF. The DNA for the CDR3 is TGTGCCAGCAGTCACTCAGACGGAATCTATGGCTACACCTTC. The chain combines TRBV12-3 or TRBV12-4 with TRBJ1-2, with D hard to call. V gave up 5 bases and J gave up 4 bases, with 14 bases separating them. This CDR3 is 14 amino acids long.

This clonotype was seen only a few times. The chain combines TRBV5-5 with TRBJ2-7; D call uncertain. Trimming cost V 4 bases and J 9 bases, with 11 bases left between them. This CDR3 region has 11 residues. Germline CDR1 and CDR2: SGHKS and YYEKEE (reference sequence). The CDR3, as DNA: TGTGCCAGCAGCCTTGGGATGTGGCAGTACTTC. It translates to CASSLGMWQYF.

The sample holds many counts of this clonotype. V usage is TRBV6-2 or TRBV6-3 and J usage is TRBJ2-1; TRBD2 matches 10 bases. Germline V gives CDR1 MNHEY, CDR2 SVGEGT. V lost 2 bases and J lost 7; bases outside the gene matches: 5. The CDR3 extends over 15 amino acids. DNA of the CDR3: TGTGCCAGCAGTTACGAGCGGGAGGGCCGGAATGAGCAGTTCTTC. Translation gives CASSYEREGRNEQFF.

The rearrangement links TRBV2 to TRBJ2-3; a possible D gene is TRBD2 (5 bases). V dropped 6 bases and J dropped 4 bases, with 14 bases sitting between them. Germline lookup yields CDR1 SNHLY and CDR2 FYNNEI. The CDR3 has 14 residues. The CDR3 nucleotides are TGTGCCAGCAGAGGACTTCTTGGGGCAGATACGCAGTATTTT. Translation gives CASRGLLGADTQYF.